This T cell receptor beta chain comes out of a study of blood T cell repertoires in COVID-19. The CDR3 spans 11 residues. V was shortened by 2 bases and J by 7 bases, with 5 bases between the two germline ends. Profiled with immunoSEQ multiplex PCR; TCRdb holds only in-frame clones, not every one. Of over 100,000 clones listed, roughly 90% are singletons. The chain couples TRBV12-3 or TRBV12-4 to TRBJ1-1; no clear D gene. The TCR comes from a human donor with acute or convalescent COVID-19. The donor label of this sample is uncertain. Sequenced sample: peripheral blood. The CDR3 nucleotides are TGTGCCAGCAGTTTATATAGTGAAGCTTTCTTT. Its translation is CASSLYSEAFF.